The 17 T cell receptor beta chains in this list originate from one sample, sequenced in a study of OX40 agonist ivuxolimab in advanced cancers. Repertoires were generated with immunoSEQ multiplex PCR, while TCRdb's copy carries only in-frame clones and drops some. The sample records 75,000 to 95,000 clones, over 75% being singletons. Sample: CD4+ or CD8+ T cells sorted from blood, taken in a trial of the OX40 agonist ivuxolimab. The receptor set was obtained from an adult with an advanced solid tumor such as melanoma, head and neck, liver or kidney cancer.

The chain carries TRBV4-2 and TRBJ2-5; D remains ambiguous. The J call is doubtful: the DNA matches TRBJ2-7 better. Germline CDR1 reads LGHNA; CDR2 reads YNFKEQ. The CDR3 has 14 amino acids. CDR3 coding DNA: TGTGCCAGCAGCCAAGACGCCGGATCCTACGAGCAGTACTTC. It specifies CASSQDAGSYEQYF.

This chain connects TRBV5-5 to TRBJ1-1, with D unclear. The ends were cut back, 0 bases at V and 0 bases at J, with 15 bases in the middle. Germline assignment: CDR1 SGHKS and CDR2 YYEKEE (reference sequence). The CDR3 contains 17 residues. The CDR3 region has the DNA TGTGCCAGCAGCTTGGCCGGGTTCAGTAGAGTGAACACTGAAGCTTTCTTT. Protein: CASSLAGFSRVNTEAFF.

The rearrangement joins TRBV6-5 to TRBJ2-7, with 7 bases aligning to TRBD1. The V segment lost 9 bases and the J segment 2 bases; nucleotides outside the gene matches: 7. Germline V gene lookup returns CDR1 MNHEY and CDR2 SVGAGI. This CDR3 has 13 amino acids. The CDR3 region is CASPPGQTYEQYF. The CDR3 nucleotides read TGTGCCAGTCCCCCGGGACAGACCTACGAGCAGTACTTC.

The V and J genes are TRBV7-9 and TRBJ2-1; 7 bases are a match to TRBD2. V dropped 5 bases and J dropped 2; count of bases not matched to a gene: 9. The CDR3 loop spans 16 amino acids. Germline V CDR1 and CDR2: SEHNR, FQNEAQ (reference sequence). The CDR3 loop is CASSIGTSVAYNEQFF. For the CDR3, the DNA is TGTGCCAGCAGCATCGGTACTAGCGTGGCCTACAATGAGCAGTTCTTC.

The chain is built from TRBV28 and TRBJ2-5; D perhaps matches TRBD2 (5 bases). CDR1 is MDHEN and CDR2 is SYDVKM in the germline V gene. V gave up 10 bases and J gave up 7 bases, with 13 bases separating them. The CDR3 contains 11 residues. This chain's CDR3 is CATGVPGTQYF. CDR3 nucleotide sequence: TGTGCCACCGGGGTGCCGGGGACCCAGTACTTC.

This rearrangement joins TRBV10-2 to TRBJ2-5, with D unclear. There are 13 residues in the CDR3. Looked up from germline, CDR1 is WSHSY and CDR2 is SAAADI. V lost 0 bases and J 11 bases, leaving 13 bases between the germline ends. The DNA for the CDR3 is TGCGCCAGCAGTGAGTCTGTGGACCGATGGCAGTACTTC. As protein: CASSESVDRWQYF.

The sample holds one count of this clone. This rearrangement joins TRBV6-5 to TRBJ1-2; TRBD1 might be the D (5 bases). This CDR3 spans 14 amino acids. CDR1 is MNHEY, CDR2 SVGAGI, per germline. Trimming took 2 bases from V and 4 from J, leaving 11 bases between them. The CDR3 region has the DNA TGTGCCAGCAGTTACGACAGAGGGAGCTATGGCTACACCTTC. Encoded protein: CASSYDRGSYGYTF.

The V gene is TRBV27, the J gene TRBJ2-7; 10 bases map to TRBD1. The J segment lost 3 bases and the V segment lost 3 bases, leaving 11 bases of the junction unmatched. Germline CDR1 MNHEY, CDR2 SMNVEV (reference sequence). The CDR3 totals 17 residues. CDR3 DNA sequence: TGTGCCAGCAGTTTGAAATCCCCTGGACAGGGGGACTACGAGCAGTACTTC. It codes for CASSLKSPGQGDYEQYF.

This clone came up once. The V call is TRBV10-3, the J call TRBJ2-7, with TRBD1 identical over 10 bases. CDR3 length: 16 amino acids. The V gene end was trimmed by 7 bases and the J gene end by 2 bases; junction bases not matched to a gene: 11. Germline CDR1 is ENHRY and CDR2 is SYGVKD. CDR3 in amino acids: CAINSGQGGKTYEQYF. DNA of the CDR3: TGTGCCATCAATAGCGGACAGGGGGGGAAAACCTACGAGCAGTACTTC.

In its sample, this clone was seen once. The chain employs TRBV10-3 and TRBJ2-1; 9 positions agree with TRBD2. Trimming cost V 6 bases and J 6 bases; bases outside gene matches: 12. The CDR3 loop spans 16 amino acids. Germline V gene lookup returns CDR1 ENHRY and CDR2 SYGVKD. The CDR3 nucleotides are TGTGCCATCAGCCAGACGGTGAGCGGGGGGTCCAATGAGCAGTTCTTC. Translation: CAISQTVSGGSNEQFF.

The rearrangement links TRBV9 to TRBJ2-2; D gene uncertain. Trimming pared 3 bases from V and 6 bases from J, leaving 15 bases between. This CDR3 is 15 amino acids long. CDR1 SGDLS and CDR2 YYNGEE come from the germline V gene. CDR3 coding DNA: TGTGCCAGCAGCGCCCCTGGGCGGCGGTCCGGGGAGCTGTTTTTT. It specifies CASSAPGRRSGELFF.

The count of this clone is one. This CDR3 is CASSIGGRSEAFF. The DNA for the CDR3 is TGTGCCAGTAGTATAGGCGGCCGATCCGAAGCTTTCTTT. This chain links TRBV19 with TRBJ1-1, with no clear D. Deletions cut 1 base from V and 8 bases from J, with 11 bases between. Germline-derived CDR1 and CDR2 are LNHDA and SQIVND (reference sequence). The CDR3 totals 13 residues.

This clone was observed a single time. The J gene is TRBJ1-2, the V gene TRBV11-3; D is unresolved. The V gene lost 8 bases and the J gene lost 2 bases, with 12 bases spanning the gap. CDR1 is SGHNT, CDR2 YENEEA, per germline. The CDR3 extends over 13 amino acids. The CDR3 sequence is CASGSQANYGYTF. Written as DNA, the CDR3 is TGTGCCAGCGGGTCTCAAGCGAACTATGGCTACACCTTC.

This rearrangement joins TRBV11-2 to TRBJ1-2; D is possibly TRBD1 (6 bases). CDR1 and CDR2 from the germline V gene are SGHAT and FQNNGV. The CDR3 contains 18 residues. Between the trimmed V and J ends, which lost 5 bases and 1 base, there was a span of 23 bases. Here the CDR3 DNA reads TGTGCCAGCAGCCGGACTCGCGGGGGGGCGAGGGATAACTATGGCTACACCTTC. Amino acids: CASSRTRGGARDNYGYTF. Full variable domain (missing parts from reference TRBV11-2 and TRBJ1-2): EAGVAQSPRYKIIEKRQSVAFWCNPISGHATLYWYQQILGQGPKLLIQFQNNGVVDDSQLPKDRFSAERLKGVDSTLKIQPAKLEDSAVYLCASSRTRGGARDNYGYTFGSGTRLTVV.

V gene TRBV10-3 combines with J gene TRBJ2-5; 10 nucleotides match TRBD2. CDR1 ENHRY and CDR2 SYGVKD come from the germline V gene. V lost 2 bases, J lost 5 bases, and 5 bases stayed unmatched. The CDR3 contains 15 residues. CDR3 protein: CAISEVAGGGETQYF. The CDR3 coding sequence is TGTGCCATCAGTGAGGTAGCGGGGGGAGGGGAGACCCAGTACTTC.

This clone was recorded a few times. V gene TRBV28 combines with J gene TRBJ1-5, with a possible D match to TRBD1 (5 bases). Germline V lookup: CDR1 MDHEN, CDR2 SYDVKM. The CDR3 covers 16 residues. V was clipped by 1 base and J by 6 bases, with 16 bases between them. The CDR3 nucleotides are TGTGCCAGCAGTTTATTCGGCAAGGGGTGGTCTCAGCCCCAGCATTTT. Residues: CASSLFGKGWSQPQHF.

J is TRBJ2-3 and V is TRBV15; either TRBD1 or TRBD2 may fit D (7 bases each). CDR1 is LNHNV, CDR2 YYDKDF, per germline (reference sequence). V lost 7 bases, J lost 0 bases, and 14 bases lay in between. The CDR3 loop spans 15 amino acids. The CDR3 region has the DNA TGTGCCACCAACCAGGGGGGGCCAAGCACAGATACGCAGTATTTT. Its protein product is CATNQGGPSTDTQYF.